The rows below give T cell receptor beta chains drawn from one sample of a study of beta chain features in type 1 diabetes. TCRdb keeps only in-frame clones here, not all; method: immunoSEQ multiplex PCR. The sample includes some 350,000 clones, 9.6% of them seen just once. The sample consisted of central memory CD4+ T cells from blood. These receptors came from a man between 25 and 39 years old with type 1 diabetes. Each CDR3 is given with its conserved first and last residue. A D gene is named only where the DNA matches it firmly. Some rows mark clone size as missing; the rest say once, few, many or name a class of expanded clone.

clone size,V gene,J gene,D gene,CDR3 DNA,CDR3 protein
-,TRBV21-1,TRBJ2-5,-,TGTGCCAGCAGCAAAGTTCAGGACAGGGGGCAGGAGACCCAGTACTTC,CASSKVQDRGQETQYF
-,TRBV7-2,TRBJ2-1,TRBD2,TGTGCCAGCAGCCCCGGGGGGTCCTCCTACAATGAGCAGTTCTTC,CASSPGGSSYNEQFF
few,TRBV14,TRBJ2-5,TRBD2,TGTGCCAGCAGCCTCGGGACTAGCGCCCAAGAGACCCAGTACTTC,CASSLGTSAQETQYF
few,TRBV30,TRBJ2-7,-,TGTGCCTGGAGTGTACCGTCCTACGAGCAGTACTTC,CAWSVPSYEQYF
-,TRBV6-1,TRBJ2-7,TRBD2,TGTGCCAGCAGCCCCCCCGGACTAGCCGCCGAGGCGGGTTACTTC,CASSPPGLAAEAGYF
few,TRBV6-5,TRBJ1-4,-,TGTGCCAGCAGCCGCCAAGGGAACGAAAAACTGTTTTTT,CASSRQGNEKLFF
few,TRBV4-1,TRBJ2-5,TRBD1,TGCGCCAGCAGCCAGCCCGTGACAGGGTTGGGGGAGACCCAGTACTTC,CASSQPVTGLGETQYF
-,TRBV5-1,TRBJ2-3,TRBD1,TGCGCCACCACCCAGGGGGCTCGCACAGATACGCAGTATTTT,CATTQGARTDTQYF
few,TRBV5-1,TRBJ2-7,-,TGCGCCAGCAGCTGGCAACAGGGATCGGGCGAGCAGTACTTC,CASSWQQGSGEQYF
few,TRBV11-1,TRBJ2-3,-,TGTGCCAGCAGCCTGGGCGGGTCCAATACGCAGTATTTT,CASSLGGSNTQYF
-,TRBV27,TRBJ2-1,TRBD2,TGTGCCAGCAGTACACTAGCGGGCGTAGTCAATGAGCAGTTCTTC,CASSTLAGVVNEQFF
few,TRBV10-3,TRBJ2-7,TRBD1,TGTGCCAGCAGTGAGCCGGGACAGGGTTCCGTCGAGCAGTACTTC,CASSEPGQGSVEQYF
few,TRBV7-6,TRBJ2-3,TRBD1,TGTGCCAGCAGCTTGACAGGGGCAGATACGCAGTATTTT,CASSLTGADTQYF
many,TRBV27,TRBJ1-3,-,TGTGCCAGCAGTTTAACAGGGTCAGGAAACACCATATATTTT,CASSLTGSGNTIYF
-,TRBV6-5,TRBJ2-7,-,TGTGCCAGCAGTTACTCGAGAAGCTCCTACGAGCAGTACTTC,CASSYSRSSYEQYF
many,TRBV7-2,TRBJ2-7,-,TGTGCCAGCAGCTCGCGTCAGGATCGCGAGCAGTACTTC,CASSSRQDREQYF
few,TRBV27,TRBJ2-2,-,TGTGCCAGCAGTTCCCCTAAGTTAGGACACTCAGGGGAGCTGTTTTTT,CASSSPKLGHSGELFF
few,TRBV15,TRBJ1-4,TRBD1,TGTGCCACCAGCAGGACCTCCGGGACAGGGGGTGAAAAACTGTTTTTT,CATSRTSGTGGEKLFF
few,TRBV9,TRBJ2-1,-,TGTGCCAGCAGCGTAGGAGCGACTTCAAATGAGCAGTTCTTC,CASSVGATSNEQFF
-,TRBV7-2,TRBJ1-2,-,TGTGCCAGCAGCTTAGCGGTAGGGGCAGGACGAAACTATGGCTACACCTTC,CASSLAVGAGRNYGYTF
-,TRBV6-6,TRBJ2-3,TRBD2,TGTGCCAGCAGTTTCGGACTAGCGGGGTCAGATACGCAGTATTTT,CASSFGLAGSDTQYF
-,TRBV19,TRBJ2-1,TRBD2,TGTGCCAGTAGTATATTGGGAGGAGCGGGGCGCTACAATGAGCAGTTCTTC,CASSILGGAGRYNEQFF
-,TRBV5-1,TRBJ1-1,-,TGCGCCAGCAGCGCCGCCGCAGAGAACACTGAAGCTTTCTTT,CASSAAAENTEAFF
few,TRBV30,TRBJ1-2,-,TGTGCCTGGAGTGTACAAGGTCGATCAGAGAACTATGGCTACACCTTC,CAWSVQGRSENYGYTF
-,TRBV29-1,TRBJ2-7,TRBD1,TGCAGCGCCGAGGTGGGCCAGGGGGCGAGCGAGCAGTACTTC,CSAEVGQGASEQYF
-,TRBV2,TRBJ2-7,TRBD2,TGTGCCAGCAGTGCATTGACTAGCGGGAGCTACGAGCAGTACTTC,CASSALTSGSYEQYF
-,TRBV5-1,TRBJ2-7,-,TGCGCCAGCAGGACGGCCCGGGAGTCCTACGAGCAGTACTTC,CASRTARESYEQYF
-,TRBV11-2,TRBJ1-1,TRBD1,TGTGCCAGCAGCGGAAGACAGGGCCTTGGCACTGAAGCTTTCTTT,CASSGRQGLGTEAFF
few,TRBV5-1,TRBJ2-5,-,TGCGCCAGCAGCTTACAGGGAAATGAAGAGACCCAGTACTTC,CASSLQGNEETQYF
many,TRBV6-1,TRBJ1-2,-,TGTGCCAGCAGTGAACCCGGGACACGGTACACCTTC,CASSEPGTRYTF
many,TRBV30,TRBJ1-4,-,TGTGCCTGGAGTCCGTCTGAGGATGAAAAACTGTTTTTT,CAWSPSEDEKLFF
few,TRBV9,TRBJ2-1,TRBD2,TGTGCCAGCAGCGTAGGGGGGTCTAGCGGGAGTCTCGACAATGAGCAGTTCTTC,CASSVGGSSGSLDNEQFF
-,TRBV7-9,TRBJ2-3,-,TGTGCCAGCAGCCCACAGGGGTTAGGGAGGACAGATACGCAGTATTTT,CASSPQGLGRTDTQYF
few,TRBV28,TRBJ2-1,-,TGTGCCAGCAGGGCGTTAGGTAGGGATGAGCAGTTCTTC,CASRALGRDEQFF
few,TRBV11-1,TRBJ1-6,-,TGTGCCAGCAGCTTTTGGACCGAGAATAATTCACCCCTCCACTTT,CASSFWTENNSPLHF
-,TRBV19,TRBJ1-2,TRBD1,TGTGCCATTTGGGACAGGGGGCTTTCCGGCGGCTACACCTTC,CAIWDRGLSGGYTF
few,TRBV5-1,TRBJ2-2,-,TGCGCCAGCAGCTTCGGGAGTACCGGGGAGCTGTTTTTT,CASSFGSTGELFF
few,TRBV5-1,TRBJ2-5,TRBD1,TGCGCCAGCAGCCTTCGACAGGGGGAGGAGACCCAGTACTTC,CASSLRQGEETQYF
-,TRBV5-6,TRBJ2-1,-,TGTGCCAGCAGCTCGACAGATATGTCCACTCAGTTCTTC,CASSSTDMSTQFF
-,TRBV7-2,TRBJ2-5,-,TGTGCCAGCAGCTTAAGGCGGGCCCAAGAGACCCAGTACTTC,CASSLRRAQETQYF
-,TRBV10-3,TRBJ2-2,TRBD2,TGTGCCACTACGACTAGCGGGTTTAACACCGGGGAGCTGTTTTTT,CATTTSGFNTGELFF
many,TRBV5-4,TRBJ2-6,-,TGTGCCAGCAGCCTTCTGAGCACCTCTGGGGCCAACGTCCTGACTTTC,CASSLLSTSGANVLTF
-,TRBV5-1,TRBJ2-2,-,TGCGCCAGCAGCTCCAATAGCGGAGCTCAGATCACCGGGGAGCTGTTTTTT,CASSSNSGAQITGELFF
-,TRBV6-1,TRBJ2-3,-,TGTGCCAGCAGTGAAGAGGCAGGCGATACGCAGTATTTT,CASSEEAGDTQYF
-,TRBV12-5,TRBJ2-5,-,TGTGCTAGTGGTGCTGGACAGTCGGTCGGAGCGGCTGGAGAGACCCAGTACTTC,CASGAGQSVGAAGETQYF
-,TRBV19,TRBJ1-2,-,TGTGCCAGTAGTGTAACAGCCACGGACTATGGCTACACCTTC,CASSVTATDYGYTF
-,TRBV11-2,TRBJ2-1,-,TGTGCCAGCAGCTCTCCGGGGGTCAATGAGCAGTTCTTC,CASSSPGVNEQFF